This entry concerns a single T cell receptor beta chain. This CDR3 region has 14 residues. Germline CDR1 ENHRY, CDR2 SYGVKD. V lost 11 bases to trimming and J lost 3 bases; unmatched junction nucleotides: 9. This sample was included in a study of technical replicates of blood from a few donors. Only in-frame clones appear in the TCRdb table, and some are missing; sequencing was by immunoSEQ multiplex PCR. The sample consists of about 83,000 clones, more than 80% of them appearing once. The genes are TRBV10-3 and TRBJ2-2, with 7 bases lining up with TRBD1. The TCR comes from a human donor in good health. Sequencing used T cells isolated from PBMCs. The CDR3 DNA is TGTGCCGCGCTTGACAGGGCCGACACCGGGGAGCTGTTTTTT. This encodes CAALDRADTGELFF.